This T cell receptor beta chain stems from a study of blood T cell repertoires in COVID-19. Looking at the study overall: The analysed material was cDNA or gDNA that came from T cells, B-cell-depleted T cells, or PBMCs.

The CDR3 runs to 14 residues. The V gene lost 0 bases and the J gene lost 8 bases, with 14 bases spanning the gap. Germline CDR1 is SGHRS and CDR2 is YFSETQ. Using immunoSEQ multiplex PCR, the repertoire was profiled, and TCRdb retains in-frame clones only, with some absent. The data hold over 200,000 clones, with around 80% observed a single time. The specimen sequenced was peripheral blood. The TCR was taken from a human donor in a cohort sampled during active COVID-19. The rearrangement links TRBV5-1 to TRBJ1-2; D remains unclear. The DNA of the CDR3 is TGCGCCAGCAGCTTGGGGCAGACCCTAGTAGGCTACACCTTC. This encodes CASSLGQTLVGYTF. The full variable domain, with the rest looked up from reference TRBV5-1 and TRBJ1-2, is KAGVTQTPRYLIKTRGQQVTLSCSPISGHRSVSWYQQTPGQGLQFLFEYFSETQRNKGNFPGRFSGRQFSNSRSEMNVSTLELGDSALYLCASSLGQTLVGYTFGSGTRLTVV.